The rows below give T cell receptor beta chains drawn from one sample of a study of identical twins. Via MiXCR, TCRdb re-called the 5' RACE reads, giving one row per CDR3 protein. The table includes over 550,000 distinct CDR3 sequences, about 7% detected once. The same sample was also used in a study of yellow fever vaccine responses in identical twins.

Sequences were obtained from PBMCs. All receptors derive from a woman under 30 in good health. Both conserved end residues are part of each CDR3. Each record gives: D gene, J gene, clone size, V gene, CDR3 protein, CDR3 DNA. D genes are given only for firm matches. Clone size is shown for a subset of rows, as once, few, many or a class of expanded clone.

-,TRBJ2-5,few,TRBV29-1,CSVRVKETQYF,TGCAGCGTAAGGGTAAAAGAGACCCAGTACTTC
TRBD2,TRBJ2-1,few,TRBV7-9,CASSFGREGEQFF,TGTGCCAGCAGCTTTGGGCGGGAGGGAGAGCAGTTCTTC
-,TRBJ1-2,few,TRBV4-1,CASSQGIRGYTF,TGCGCCAGCAGCCAAGGAATACGTGGCTACACCTTC
TRBD1,TRBJ1-6,-,TRBV5-1,CASRGTGDNSPLHF,TGCGCCAGCAGGGGGACAGGGGATAATTCACCCCTCCACTTT
TRBD1,TRBJ1-1,many,TRBV5-1,CASSFGQGVSEAFF,TGCGCCAGCAGCTTCGGACAGGGAGTCTCTGAAGCTTTCTTT
-,TRBJ1-2,-,TRBV6-6,CASSSGVLSGYTF,TGTGCCAGCAGTTCAGGGGTCCTGTCTGGCTACACCTTC
-,TRBJ1-2,many,TRBV5-1,CASSLAGGSYGYTF,TGCGCCAGCAGCTTGGCCGGGGGAAGCTATGGCTACACCTTC
TRBD2,TRBJ2-3,-,TRBV3-1,CASSIIAGSSTDTQYF,TGTGCCAGCAGCATTATAGCGGGGTCTAGCACAGATACGCAGTATTTT
TRBD1,TRBJ2-3,many,TRBV7-9,CASSLVQGPDTQYF,TGTGCCAGCAGCTTAGTACAGGGGCCAGATACGCAGTATTTT
-,TRBJ1-6,many,TRBV9,CASGGSGNSPLHF,TGTGCCAGTGGGGGATCAGGAAATTCACCCCTCCACTTT
-,TRBJ1-3,few,TRBV9,CASSTTSSGNTIYF,TGTGCCAGCAGCACCACCAGCTCTGGAAACACCATATATTTT
TRBD2,TRBJ2-1,few,TRBV18,CASSPTTSTSSYNEQFF,TGTGCCAGCTCACCCACGACTAGCACCAGCTCCTACAATGAGCAGTTCTTC
TRBD1,TRBJ2-3,few,TRBV10-3,CATGDRETDTQYF,TGTGCCACCGGGGACAGGGAGACAGATACGCAGTATTTT
TRBD2,TRBJ2-2,few,TRBV3-1,CASRGGGELFF,TGTGCCAGCCGGGGGGGCGGGGAGCTGTTTTTT
-,TRBJ2-3,many,TRBV6-1,CASSSRGANTDTQYF,TGTGCCAGCAGTAGTCGGGGGGCGAACACAGATACGCAGTATTTT
-,TRBJ1-1,many,TRBV7-9,CASSPPTGNTEAFF,TGTGCCAGCAGTCCCCCCACAGGGAACACTGAAGCTTTCTTT
-,TRBJ2-2,-,TRBV14,CASSQEWWGTHGELFF,TGTGCCAGCAGCCAAGAATGGTGGGGGACCCACGGGGAGCTGTTTTTT
-,TRBJ1-2,-,TRBV7-9,CASFGEGFVWSGYTF,TGTGCCAGCTTTGGGGAAGGGTTCGTTTGGTCTGGCTACACCTTC
-,TRBJ2-3,-,TRBV12-3/TRBV12-4,CASSASGPSGTDTQYF,TGTGCCAGCAGTGCCTCGGGGCCCTCAGGGACAGATACGCAGTATTTT
TRBD2,TRBJ2-2,-,TRBV12-3/TRBV12-4,CASSYGLAGDTGELFF,TGTGCCAGCAGTTATGGTTTAGCGGGAGATACCGGGGAGCTGTTTTTT
TRBD2,TRBJ2-1,many,TRBV11-3,CASSPYVVGTSYNEQFF,TGTGCCAGCAGCCCCTACGTCGTTGGGACTAGCTACAATGAGCAGTTCTTC
TRBD2,TRBJ2-7,-,TRBV15,CATSRALAGGSYEQYF,TGTGCCACCAGCAGAGCGCTAGCGGGAGGATCCTACGAGCAGTACTTC